This TCR beta chain was retrieved from a study of blood T cell repertoires in COVID-19. Overall study context: Whether acute or convalescent, the COVID-19 samples came from the United States, Italy and Spain.

The CDR3 covers 13 residues. The germline gives CDR1 KGHSH, CDR2 LQKENI. Trimming stripped 5 bases from V and 2 bases from J, with 9 bases between. Per the study methods: Estimation of nucleated cell counts was performed using reference gene primer amplification. The protocol was immunoSEQ multiplex PCR, while the TCRdb copy is restricted to in-frame clones and leaves out a portion. The V and J calls and clone size were taken over from that table, and D and trimming were inferred from the DNA. The sample shows approximately 41,000 clones, about nine tenths of them seen only once. Sequenced input: peripheral blood. The chain employs TRBV18 and TRBJ1-2; the D gene is possibly TRBD1 (5 bases). The sequence was collected from a woman aged 80 or older with active COVID-19. The CDR3 nucleotides are TGTGCCAGCTCAGTCAGGGAAAACTATGGCTACACCTTC. This translates into CASSVRENYGYTF.